This TCR beta chain was identified in a study of cytomegalovirus exposure and HLA in healthy donors. Study in general: Falling in the Caucasian-associated ancestry cluster were about 83% of some 400 genotyped donors.

This clone was counted a few times. Antigen specificity is unknown. At one of its ends the junction is not consistent with the germline gene, which may arise from a read error. Amplification used 60 Vbeta primers and 13 Jbeta primers. TCRdb keeps only in-frame clones here, not all; method: immunoSEQ multiplex PCR. The data show some 200,000 clones, approximately 80% seen once. At sampling all donors were nominally healthy, likely with unrecorded immune exposures. The CDR3 totals 12 residues. Germline lookup yields CDR1 SGHTA and CDR2 FQGTGA. Whole-study results and caveats: Prior analysis indicated that the majority of TCR beta V segments exhibited productivity approximately 87% or approximately 30% of the time.

The sequence derives from a woman aged 50 to 65 in good health and CMV-seropositive. Input material: PBMCs. The chain recombines TRBV7-3 with TRBJ1-1; 8 bases are a match to TRBD1. The CDR3 here is CASSDRTGRIVF. CDR3 bases: TGTGCCAGCAGCGATCGGACAGGGAGGATTGTCTTT.